Below, one T cell receptor beta chain is given with its context. This specimen belongs to a study of blood T cell repertoires in COVID-19. The wider study: Collection of acute and convalescent COVID-19 samples took place in the United States, Italy and Spain. The analysed material was cDNA or gDNA that came from T cells, B-cell-depleted T cells, or PBMCs.

In the authors' methods: Reference gene primers were amplified, and this amplification served to estimate nucleated cell counts. Sequencing was performed with immunoSEQ multiplex PCR; in TCRdb, only in-frame clones are kept and a portion is missing. Clonal size and the V and J genes are those of that table, whereas D and trimming came from the DNA. The sample records 100,000 to 120,000 clones, less than 85% being singletons. This clonotype was obtained from a woman older than 75 with acute or convalescent COVID-19. Sequenced material: peripheral blood.

The CDR3 DNA reads as TGTGCCTGGAGTGTACCTGGGACAGGGAGTTCACCCCTCCACTTT. It is translated as CAWSVPGTGSSPLHF. The J gene is TRBJ1-6, the V gene TRBV30, with 9 bases matching TRBD1. The germline CDR1 and CDR2 sequences are GTSNPN and SVGIG (reference sequence). CDR3 length: 15 residues. The junction had 6 bases not matched to a gene; V was cut back by 0 bases and J by 9 bases.